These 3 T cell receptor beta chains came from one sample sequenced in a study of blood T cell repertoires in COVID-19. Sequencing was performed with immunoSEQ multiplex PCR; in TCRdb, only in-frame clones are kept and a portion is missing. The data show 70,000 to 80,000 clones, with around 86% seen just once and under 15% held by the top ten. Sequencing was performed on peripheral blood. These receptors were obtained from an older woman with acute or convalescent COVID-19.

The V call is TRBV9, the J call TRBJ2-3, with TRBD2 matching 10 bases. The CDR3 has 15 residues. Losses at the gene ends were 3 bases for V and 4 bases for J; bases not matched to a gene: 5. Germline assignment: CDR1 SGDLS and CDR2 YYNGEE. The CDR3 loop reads CASSAPSGGADTQYF. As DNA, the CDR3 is TGTGCCAGCAGCGCACCAAGCGGGGGGGCAGATACGCAGTATTTT.

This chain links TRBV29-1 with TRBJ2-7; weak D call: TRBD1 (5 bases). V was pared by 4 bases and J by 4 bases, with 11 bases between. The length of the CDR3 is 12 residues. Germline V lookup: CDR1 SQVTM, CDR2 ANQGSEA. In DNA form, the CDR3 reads TGCAGCGTTGTAGGGGATGTGTACGAGCAGTACTTC. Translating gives CSVVGDVYEQYF.

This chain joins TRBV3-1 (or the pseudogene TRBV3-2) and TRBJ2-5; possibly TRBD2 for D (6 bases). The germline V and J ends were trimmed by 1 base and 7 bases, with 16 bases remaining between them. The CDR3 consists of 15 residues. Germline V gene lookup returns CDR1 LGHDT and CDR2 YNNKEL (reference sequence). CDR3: CASSQGAGNLGTQYF. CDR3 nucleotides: TGTGCCAGCAGCCAAGGGGCGGGGAACCTCGGGACCCAGTACTTC.